The rows below give T cell receptor beta chains drawn from one sample of a study of blood T cell repertoires in COVID-19. Sequencing was performed with immunoSEQ multiplex PCR; in TCRdb, only in-frame clones are kept and a portion is missing. Altogether roughly 320,000 clones are present, 65% to 90% being singletons, with the ten largest covering roughly 7.8%. Material: peripheral blood. These receptor sequences come from a human donor in a cohort sampled during active COVID-19. CDR3s leave out the opening cysteine and the closing phenylalanine or tryptophan.

V,J,CDR3
TRBV4-1,TRBJ2-1,ASSQDSGLGGTEQF
TRBV7-2,TRBJ2-1,ASSRGFEQF
TRBV7-3,TRBJ1-2,ASSLTDRANGYT
TRBV18,TRBJ1-6,ASSPVDRVRNSPLH
TRBV13,TRBJ1-3,ASSSLIYSGNTIY
TRBV5-8,TRBJ2-5,ASSFGSSHETQY
TRBV6-5,TRBJ1-6,ASSSYGTGRNSPLH
TRBV10-3,TRBJ2-4,AISVTGASIQY
TRBV6-5,TRBJ2-2,ASSLDSFPGELF
TRBV11-2,TRBJ2-2,ASSLAGTGFPGELF
TRBV5-5,TRBJ1-3,ASNLNQGKNTIY
TRBV5-1,TRBJ2-1,ASSVYNEQF
TRBV30,TRBJ1-2,AWRGTVYGYT
TRBV5-1,TRBJ2-3,ASSLAASAGTDTQY
TRBV5-1,TRBJ2-3,ASSGGTVSDTQY
TRBV19,TRBJ2-2,ASSPGQYRTTNTGELF
TRBV19,TRBJ1-5,ASSIGWALPGRNSNQPQH
TRBV27,TRBJ1-1,ASSLGPENTEAF
TRBV28,TRBJ2-5,ASSLWAGGETQY
TRBV10-3,TRBJ1-1,AISQIRGKEGEAF
TRBV11-2,TRBJ1-2,ASSYYRVQYGYT
TRBV14,TRBJ2-3,ASSRQGVGTDTQY
TRBV14,TRBJ1-2,ASSQDRGVYGYT
TRBV11-3,TRBJ2-5,ASSLSSRVGETQY
TRBV13,TRBJ1-2,ASSLRLRGSDRRIYGYT
TRBV6-5,TRBJ1-5,ASRSVAEDQPQH
TRBV10-1,TRBJ2-7,ASSEGNSFEQY
TRBV6-6,TRBJ1-5,ASKGLNFGQPQH
TRBV6-5,TRBJ2-7,ASTPRGTDQYEQY
TRBV9,TRBJ2-1,ASSPRTSGGSYNEQF
TRBV18,TRBJ2-7,ASSPFGQAIYEQY
TRBV11-2,TRBJ2-1,ASSQRGGGITYNEQF
TRBV18,TRBJ2-1,ASSPPSLAGGQNNEQF
TRBV3-1/TRBV3-2,TRBJ1-4,ASSQHRVSTNEKLF
TRBV5-6,TRBJ2-7,ASSPGGIPYEQY
TRBV6-5,TRBJ1-2,ASHGRQVGNYGYT
TRBV27,TRBJ2-1,ASSLGGGRREQF
TRBV14,TRBJ1-2,ASSRSTGRTDNYGYT
TRBV1,TRBJ1-1,TSSSASDTEAF
TRBV2,TRBJ1-5,ASSEDRTYQPQH
TRBV7-6,TRBJ1-5,ASSFGTDSNQPQH
TRBV5-1,TRBJ2-7,ASSRGMISYEQY
TRBV6-5,TRBJ1-5,ASSFEKSNQPQH
TRBV2,TRBJ2-7,ATRGGGGEQY
TRBV6-5,TRBJ2-3,ASSPRSTSTDTQY
TRBV5-1,TRBJ1-1,ASSFWTGNTEAF
TRBV13,TRBJ2-7,ASSLGLAEYEQY
TRBV10-1,TRBJ1-5,ASSEAFNQPQH
TRBV7-2,TRBJ2-3,ASSLVAGAGGDTQY
TRBV6-5,TRBJ2-1,ASIGTSGGDEQF
TRBV19,TRBJ2-7,ASSIAEGSYEQY
TRBV6-6,TRBJ1-1,ASSYSPMNTEAF
TRBV10-3,TRBJ1-2,AISGQGLYGYT
TRBV6-2/TRBV6-3,TRBJ2-6,ASSYHLTTTSSGANVLT
TRBV27,TRBJ2-1,ASMGQGWNNEQF
TRBV9,TRBJ1-1,ASSVDRGKGEAF
TRBV6-5,TRBJ1-2,ASRTFSRDYGYT
TRBV7-2,TRBJ2-3,ASSLSGGDTQY
TRBV9,TRBJ2-1,ASSFRSGGAYNEQF
TRBV12-3/TRBV12-4,TRBJ1-2,ASSQTGKYGYT